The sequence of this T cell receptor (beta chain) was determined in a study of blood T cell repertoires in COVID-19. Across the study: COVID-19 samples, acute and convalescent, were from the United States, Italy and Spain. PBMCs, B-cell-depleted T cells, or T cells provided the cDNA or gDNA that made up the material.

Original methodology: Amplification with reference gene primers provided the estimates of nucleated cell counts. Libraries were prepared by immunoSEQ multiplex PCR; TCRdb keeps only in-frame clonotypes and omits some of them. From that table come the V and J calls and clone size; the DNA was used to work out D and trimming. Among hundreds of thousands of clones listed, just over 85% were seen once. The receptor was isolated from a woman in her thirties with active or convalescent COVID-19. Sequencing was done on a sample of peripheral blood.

The CDR3 region is CASSQGTSVYNEQFF. The DNA for the CDR3 is TGTGCCAGCAGCCAAGGGACTAGCGTGTACAATGAGCAGTTCTTC. The rearrangement links TRBV7-9 to TRBJ2-1; TRBD2 agrees at 10 bases. The V gene's germline CDR1 is SEHNR and CDR2 FQNEAQ (reference sequence). The CDR3 extends over 15 amino acids. Trimming cost V 5 bases and J 4 bases; bases outside gene matches: 5.